The 12 T cell receptor beta chains presented below share a single source sample, sequenced in a study of spatial heterogeneity in lung cancer. TCRdb called the 5' RACE reads again in MiXCR, with one record for every CDR3 protein. Of tens of thousands of distinct CDR3 sequences in the sample, 10% to 15% were seen once. Time point here: sample taken at primary tumor resection. The input material, whole RNA from tumor, nontumor lung or frozen PBMC, was sequenced unsorted. The sample consisted of PBMCs, taken at surgery. The source of these receptors is a male donor with early-stage non-small cell lung cancer.

This clonotype was detected only a few times. The V call is TRBV4-1, the J call TRBJ2-3; 8 nucleotides agree with TRBD2. The CDR3 has 17 residues. Per germline, CDR1 MGHRA and CDR2 YSYEKL. Germline trimming cut 0 bases from V and 5 bases from J; bases unmatched to any gene: 10. As DNA, the CDR3 is TGCGCCAGCAGCCAAGAAAGGCTAGCGGGTTGGGGAGATACGCAGTATTTT. Translating gives CASSQERLAGWGDTQYF.

V is TRBV9 and J is TRBJ2-3, with 10 bases aligning to TRBD1. Germline-derived CDR1 and CDR2 are SGDLS and YYNGEE. There are 16 residues in the CDR3. V was pared by 3 bases and J by 6 bases, with 10 bases of the junction left unmatched. The CDR3 reads CASSGGQGPTGDTQYF. CDR3 nucleotides: TGTGCCAGCAGCGGGGGACAGGGGCCGACCGGGGATACGCAGTATTTT.

This chain uses TRBV5-1 with TRBJ2-3; no clear D gene. The CDR3 contains 15 residues. CDR1 is SGHRS, CDR2 YFSETQ, per germline. V dropped 1 base and J dropped 0 bases, with 9 bases sitting between them. DNA of the CDR3: TGCGCCAGCAGCTTGAACGGAGCTAGCACAGATACGCAGTATTTT. Its protein is CASSLNGASTDTQYF.

V gene TRBV7-3 combines with J gene TRBJ2-5, with TRBD2 matching over 7 bases. The CDR3 is 15 residues long. Trimming removed 6 bases from V and 4 bases from J; junction bases left unmatched: 11. Germline V gene data show CDR1 as SGHTA and CDR2 as FQGTGA. CDR3 bases: TGTGCCAGCAGTTTGAATCCGGGGGGAGGAGAGACCCAGTACTTC. Translating it yields CASSLNPGGGETQYF. The complete variable domain, with remaining parts taken from reference TRBV7-3 and TRBJ2-5, reads GAGVSQTPSNKVTEKGKYVELRCDPISGHTALYWYRQSLGQGPEFLIYFQGTGAADDSGLPNDRFFAVRPEGSVSTLKIQRTERGDSAVYLCASSLNPGGGETQYFGPGTRLLVL.

The gene calls are TRBV9 and TRBJ2-1; no firm D call. The germline V gene has CDR1 SGDLS and CDR2 YYNGEE. The CDR3 contains 12 residues. The ends were cut back, 4 bases at V and 10 bases at J, with 12 bases in the middle. The CDR3 bases are TGTGCCAGCAGCCCCCGCGAAGGGGAGCAGTTCTTC. Protein product: CASSPREGEQFF.

This clonotype was found many times. CDR3 loop: CASSKVAYEQYF. The DNA for the CDR3 is TGCGCCAGCAGCAAGGTTGCCTACGAGCAGTACTTC. J is TRBJ2-7 and V is TRBV5-1; D not certain. CDR3 length: 12 amino acids. Between the trimmed V and J ends, which lost 4 bases and 2 bases, there was a span of 7 bases. Germline CDR1 is SGHRS and CDR2 is YFSETQ.

There are many counts of this clonotype. CDR3 amino acids: CASSRRGIGGTDTQYF. The CDR3 nucleotides read TGTGCCAGCAGCCGACGAGGGATTGGTGGCACAGATACGCAGTATTTT. The chain combines TRBV11-2 with TRBJ2-3, with a possible D match to TRBD2 (5 bases). The germline CDR1 and CDR2 sequences are SGHAT and FQNNGV. CDR3 length: 16 amino acids. Deletions cut 5 bases from V and 1 base from J, with 16 bases between. Full variable domain (missing parts from reference TRBV11-2 and TRBJ2-3): EAGVAQSPRYKIIEKRQSVAFWCNPISGHATLYWYQQILGQGPKLLIQFQNNGVVDDSQLPKDRFSAERLKGVDSTLKIQPAKLEDSAVYLCASSRRGIGGTDTQYFGPGTRLTVL.

The genes are TRBV20-1 and TRBJ2-1; 7 bases are a match to TRBD2. There are 15 residues in the CDR3. The germline gives CDR1 DFQATT, CDR2 SNEGSKA (reference sequence). With 4 bases clipped from V and 6 bases from J, the junction kept 12 bases outside the gene matches. The CDR3 here is CSATGRSGTRNEQFF. CDR3 nucleotide sequence: TGCAGTGCTACGGGAAGAAGCGGGACTCGCAATGAGCAGTTCTTC.

This clonotype was seen more than once but under ten times. The V call is TRBV7-3, the J call TRBJ2-3, with 9 bases fitting TRBD2. Trimming took 0 bases from V and 5 from J; bases not matched to a gene: 6. The CDR3 length is 16 residues. The germline CDR1 and CDR2 sequences are SGHTA and FQGTGA. As DNA, the CDR3 is TGTGCCAGCAGCTTAACGGTGGGACTAGCACAAGATACGCAGTATTTT. Its translation is CASSLTVGLAQDTQYF.

This clonotype showed up many times. The chain couples TRBV24-1 to TRBJ2-7; tentatively, D is TRBD1 or TRBD2 (6 bases each). This CDR3 is built from 13 residues. Germline assignment: CDR1 KGHDR and CDR2 SFDVKD. The V end lost 6 bases, the J end lost 4 bases, and 12 bases lay between the germline ends. CDR3 in DNA: TGTGCCACCAGTCAAGGGGGGAATTACGAGCAGTACTTC. As protein: CATSQGGNYEQYF.

This clonotype was recorded many times. The chain joins TRBV4-3 to TRBJ2-1; TRBD2 might be the D (6 bases). This CDR3 is built from 16 residues. Germline CDR1 reads LGHNA; CDR2 reads YSLEER. The V end was cut by 0 bases, the J end by 3 bases, with 12 bases between. The DNA for the CDR3 is TGCGCCAGCAGCCAAGAGTGGAGGGCCCACTACAATGAGCAGTTCTTC. Its translation: CASSQEWRAHYNEQFF.

The chain links TRBV12-3 or TRBV12-4 to TRBJ2-3, with D uncertain. Trimming shortened V by 6 bases and J by 0 bases, and 19 bases separated the two germline ends. This CDR3 comprises 17 residues. DNA for the CDR3: TGTGCCAGCAGCAAAAACAGAGAGACGTCTAGCACAGATACGCAGTATTTT. It specifies CASSKNRETSSTDTQYF.